This T cell receptor beta chain was captured by sequencing in a study of CD8+ T cells in alopecia areata. Study results and limitations: Under tofacitinib, fewer expanded CD8+ clones appeared among the top 100 scalp clones. Scalp and blood retained many expanded lesional clones during tofacitinib.

Treatment given: oral pan-JAK inhibitor, 5-10 mg twice daily. The CDR3 is made up of 17 amino acids. Between the trimmed V and J ends, which lost 0 bases and 4 bases, there was a span of 21 bases. In germline, CDR1 is GTSNPN, CDR2 SVGIG (reference sequence). A word on this clone: The antigen is undetermined.

RNA was extracted and reverse transcribed into cDNA as the sequencing template. Libraries were prepared by immunoSEQ multiplex PCR; TCRdb keeps only in-frame clonotypes and omits some of them. The sample consists of about 210,000 clones, around 57% of them appearing once. The V gene is TRBV30, the J gene TRBJ1-2; the D gene is possibly TRBD1 (5 bases). This material consisted of CD4+ T cells sorted from blood, taken at week 4, from a patient treated with tofacitinib. The sequence came from a human donor with alopecia areata. The CDR3 coding sequence is TGTGCCTGGAGTGTCCCCGGTTCGGGGACCCGGGTCTATGGCTACACCTTC. The encoded protein is CAWSVPGSGTRVYGYTF.